Described below is a single T cell receptor (beta chain) sequence and its context. Its target is unknown. These data are taken from a study of cytomegalovirus exposure and HLA in healthy donors. General study results and limits: Previously analyzed data showed that most TCR beta V segments were productive at a frequency of about 87% or about 30%.

CDR1 and CDR2 from the germline V gene are SGHTA and FQGTGA. There are 15 residues in the CDR3. The V and J ends lost 4 bases and 7 bases, in that order; junction bases with no gene match: 8. The PCR ran on 60 Vbeta and 13 Jbeta primers. Produced via immunoSEQ multiplex PCR; TCRdb's table is partial and in-frame only. This listing includes some 140,000 clones. The chain is built from TRBV7-3 and TRBJ2-1; 9 bases are a match to TRBD1. What was sequenced was PBMCs. The sequence came from a woman between 40 and 50 years old in good health and CMV-seronegative. CDR3 in amino acids: CASSSSRDRVNEQFF. The CDR3 DNA is TGTGCCAGCAGCTCGTCCCGGGACAGGGTTAATGAGCAGTTCTTC.